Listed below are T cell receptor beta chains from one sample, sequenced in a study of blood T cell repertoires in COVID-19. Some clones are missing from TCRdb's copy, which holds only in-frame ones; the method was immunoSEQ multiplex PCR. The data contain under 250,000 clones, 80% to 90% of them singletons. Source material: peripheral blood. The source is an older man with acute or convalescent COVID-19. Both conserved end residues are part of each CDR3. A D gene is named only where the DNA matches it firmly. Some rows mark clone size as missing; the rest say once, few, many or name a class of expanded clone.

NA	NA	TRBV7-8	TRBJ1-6	TGTGCCAGCAGCTTAGTCGGGACTAGCTCCTATAATTCACCCCTCCACTTT	CASSLVGTSSYNSPLHF
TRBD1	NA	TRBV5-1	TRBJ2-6	TGCGCCAGCAGCTCGGGACAGGGAGGCTTCTCTGGGGCCAACGTCCTGACTTTC	CASSSGQGGFSGANVLTF
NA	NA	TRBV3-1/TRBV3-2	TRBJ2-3	TGTGCCAGCAGCAAAACGCCTGGGCGAGGCACAGATACGCAGTATTTT	CASSKTPGRGTDTQYF
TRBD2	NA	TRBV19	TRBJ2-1	TGTGCCAGTAGTATTTGGGCTAGCGGGAGCGGGGATGAGCAGTTCTTC	CASSIWASGSGDEQFF
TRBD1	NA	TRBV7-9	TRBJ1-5	TGTGCCAGCAGCCCCGAGGGACAGAACAGCAATCAGCCCCAGCATTTT	CASSPEGQNSNQPQHF
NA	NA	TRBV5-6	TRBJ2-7	TGTGCCAGCAGCTTTACAGGGAAGAAATACGAGCAGTACTTC	CASSFTGKKYEQYF
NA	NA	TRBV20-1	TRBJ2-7	TGCAGTGCTAGTAGTGGATGGACTCCCGACTACGAGCAGTACTTC	CSASSGWTPDYEQYF
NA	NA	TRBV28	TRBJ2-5	TGTGCCAGCAGTTTTCGAGAGACCCAGTACTTC	CASSFRETQYF
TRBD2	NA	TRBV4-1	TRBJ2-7	TGCGCCAGCAGCCAAGAGGGAGCGGGGGGTTACGAGCAGTACTTC	CASSQEGAGGYEQYF
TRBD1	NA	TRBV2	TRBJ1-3	TGTGCCAGCAGACAGGGGCGTTTCTCTGGAAACACCATATATTTT	CASRQGRFSGNTIYF
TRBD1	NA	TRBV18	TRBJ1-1	TGTGCCAGCTCGCTCGGACAGGGTGGGAGTCAGGCTTTCTTT	CASSLGQGGSQAFF
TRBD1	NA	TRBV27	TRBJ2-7	TGTGCCAGCAGTAACCGGGACAGCCTCTCCTACGAGCAGTACTTC	CASSNRDSLSYEQYF
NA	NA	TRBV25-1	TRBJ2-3	TGTGCCAGCAGTGGGGGACTCAGCACAGATACGCAGTATTTT	CASSGGLSTDTQYF
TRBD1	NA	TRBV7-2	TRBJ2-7	TGTGCCAGCAGCTTAGCGGGACAGGGGGACGAGCAGTACTTC	CASSLAGQGDEQYF
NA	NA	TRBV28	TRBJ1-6	TGTGCCAGCAAACGTCGGACAGTTAATTCACCCCTCCACTTT	CASKRRTVNSPLHF
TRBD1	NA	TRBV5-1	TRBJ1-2	TGCGCCAGCTCGGACAGGGCAGGTCGTGGCTACACCTTC	CASSDRAGRGYTF
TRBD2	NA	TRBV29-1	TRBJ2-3	TGCAGCGTTGATTCGACTAGCGGGAGGGCCGGTACGCAGTATTTT	CSVDSTSGRAGTQYF
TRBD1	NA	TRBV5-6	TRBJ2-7	TGTGCCAGCAGCCGGACAGGGCTGGGGGAGCAGTACTTC	CASSRTGLGEQYF
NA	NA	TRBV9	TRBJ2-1	TGTGCCAGCAGCGTACGCGGAGGCGGGGCCAATGAGCAGTTCTTC	CASSVRGGGANEQFF
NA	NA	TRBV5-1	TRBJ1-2	TGCGCCAGCAGCTCTGGGACATCTAACTATGGCTACACCTTC	CASSSGTSNYGYTF
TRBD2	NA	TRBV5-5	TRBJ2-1	TGTGCCAGCAGCGTTCCGGGACTAGGGGGGTTTGAGCAGTTCTTC	CASSVPGLGGFEQFF
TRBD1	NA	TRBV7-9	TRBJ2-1	TGTGCCAGCAACGGACAGGGCCTAGATGAGCAGTTCTTC	CASNGQGLDEQFF
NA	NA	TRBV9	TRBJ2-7	TGTGCCAGCAGCGTAAACCCCACTGCCTACGAGCAGTACTTC	CASSVNPTAYEQYF
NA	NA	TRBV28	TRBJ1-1	TGTGCCAGCAGTTTACCTTCCTCGGTGGGGCCTGGAGCTTTCTTT	CASSLPSSVGPGAFF
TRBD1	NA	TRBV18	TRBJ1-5	TGTGCCAGCTCATCGACAGGGGTTGGGGATCAGCCCCAGCATTTT	CASSSTGVGDQPQHF
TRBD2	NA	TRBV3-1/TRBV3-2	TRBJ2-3	TGTGCCAGCAGCCAAGTGCACCTGACAAGCGGGAGAGCCCGTAGCACAGATACGCAGTATTTT	CASSQVHLTSGRARSTDTQYF
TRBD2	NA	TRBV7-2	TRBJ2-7	TGTGCCAGCAGCTTAGCAAGCGGGAGGGCCTACGAGCAGTACTTC	CASSLASGRAYEQYF
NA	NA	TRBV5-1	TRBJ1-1	TGCGCCAGCAGCAGCGGACAGACCATGAACACTGAAGCTTTCTTT	CASSSGQTMNTEAFF
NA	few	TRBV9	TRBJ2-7	TGTGCCAGCAGCGTAGGCCCCAGGGCCTCGGACGAGCAGTACTTC	CASSVGPRASDEQYF
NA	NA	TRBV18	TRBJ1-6	TGTGCCAGCTCACCACAGGGGCAGGATTCACCCCTCCACTTT	CASSPQGQDSPLHF
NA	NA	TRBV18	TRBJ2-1	TGTGCCAGCTCATTCCCGGGGTCACGCAACCCCTACAATGAGCAGTTCTTC	CASSFPGSRNPYNEQFF
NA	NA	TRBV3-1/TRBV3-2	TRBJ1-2	TGTGCCAGCAGCCAAGATCAGGGCTACACCTTC	CASSQDQGYTF
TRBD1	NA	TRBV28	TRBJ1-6	TGTGCCAGCAGTTCCATTGGACAGGGGTCGAATTCACCCCTCCACTTT	CASSSIGQGSNSPLHF
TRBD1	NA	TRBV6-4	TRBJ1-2	TGTGCCAGCAGACCCGGGACAGGGTACGGTGGCTACACCTTC	CASRPGTGYGGYTF
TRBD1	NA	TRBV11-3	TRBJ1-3	TGTGCCAGCAGCTTATCCAGGGGGAACACCATATATTTT	CASSLSRGNTIYF
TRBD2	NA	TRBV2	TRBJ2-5	TGTGCCAGCAGTCGCCTTAGCGGGGACCAAGAGACCCAGTACTTC	CASSRLSGDQETQYF
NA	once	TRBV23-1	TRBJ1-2	TGCGCCAGCAGTCAATCGGGGGCAGGTGGTGAGTCTAACTATGGCTACACCTTC	CASSQSGAGGESNYGYTF
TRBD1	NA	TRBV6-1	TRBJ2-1	TGTGCCAGCAGGGAAGGGGGCCGGAGCGGAACAGGGAATGAGCAGTTCTTC	CASREGGRSGTGNEQFF
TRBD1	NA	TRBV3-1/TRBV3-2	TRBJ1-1	TGTGCCAGCAGCCAAGGAGGAAAAAGGACAGGGGGCCGCACTGAAGCTTTCTTT	CASSQGGKRTGGRTEAFF
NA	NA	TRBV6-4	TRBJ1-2	TGTGCCAGCAGTGACTCACAAAACTATGGCTACACCTTC	CASSDSQNYGYTF
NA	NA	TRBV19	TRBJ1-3	TGTGCCAGTAGTATACGGGGAAACACCATATATTTT	CASSIRGNTIYF
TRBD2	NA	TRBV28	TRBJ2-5	TGTGCCAGCAGTCAGTTGGGGGGGAGTCAAGAGACCCAGTACTTC	CASSQLGGSQETQYF
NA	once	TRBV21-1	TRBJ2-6	TGTGCCAGCAGACTACCAGGGGACAGGGATAGCTCTGGGGCCAACGTCCTGACTTTC	CASRLPGDRDSSGANVLTF
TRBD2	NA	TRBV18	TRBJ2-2	TGTGCCAGCTCACCAAGGGGCGGGAGCCCCCCCGGGGAGCTGTTTTTT	CASSPRGGSPPGELFF
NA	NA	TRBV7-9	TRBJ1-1	TGTGCCAGCAGCTTAGTAGGGGAAGGTGAAGCTTTCTTT	CASSLVGEGEAFF
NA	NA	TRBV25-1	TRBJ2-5	TGTGCCAGCAGTGAATCCGGGGGTAGGGAAGAGACCCAGTACTTC	CASSESGGREETQYF
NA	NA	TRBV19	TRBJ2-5	TGTGCCAGTAGTTCCCAGGGAAGCGCCAAGGAGACCCAGTACTTC	CASSSQGSAKETQYF
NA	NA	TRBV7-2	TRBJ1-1	TGTGCCAGCAGCAAGTCACGACAGATCAACACTGAAGCTTTCTTT	CASSKSRQINTEAFF
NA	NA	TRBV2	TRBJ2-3	TGTGCCAGCGGCGGGCCGCTCACAGATACGCAGTATTTT	CASGGPLTDTQYF
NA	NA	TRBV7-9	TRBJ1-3	TGTGCCAGCAGCTTTCGACTGGACTCTGGAAACACCATATATTTT	CASSFRLDSGNTIYF
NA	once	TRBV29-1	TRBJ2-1	TGCAGCGTCGGGGACTTCTTTGGTGGTGAGCAGTTCTTC	CSVGDFFGGEQFF
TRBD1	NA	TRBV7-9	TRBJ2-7	TGTGCCAGCAGAGGGGACAGGGGATCCTACGAGCAGTACTTC	CASRGDRGSYEQYF
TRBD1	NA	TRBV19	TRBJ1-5	TGTGCCAGTAGCAAAGGGACAGGGGGCGTCCAGCCCCAGCATTTT	CASSKGTGGVQPQHF
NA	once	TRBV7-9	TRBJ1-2	TGTGCCAGCAGCTTTACAGTTCCTCCGGCTAACTATGGCTACACCTTC	CASSFTVPPANYGYTF
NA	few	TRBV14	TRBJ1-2	TGTGCCAGCAGCCAAGGGGGACTTTATGGCTACACCTTC	CASSQGGLYGYTF
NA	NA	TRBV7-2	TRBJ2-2	TGTGCCAGCAGCTTAGCGAGCGGGCGATACACCGGGGAGCTGTTTTTT	CASSLASGRYTGELFF
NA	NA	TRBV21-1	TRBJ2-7	TGTGCCAGTGCCAAACCAAGCGTCACCTACGAGCAGTACTTC	CASAKPSVTYEQYF
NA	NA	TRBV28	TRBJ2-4	TGTGCCAGCAGTTTGAGCAGCGAAAACATTCAGTACTTC	CASSLSSENIQYF